Described below is a single T cell receptor beta chain sequence and its context. In germline, CDR1 is SGHRS, CDR2 YFSETQ. V lost 4 bases, J lost 6 bases, and 10 bases stayed unmatched. There are 16 residues in the CDR3. The data derive from a study of cytomegalovirus exposure and HLA in healthy donors. The study ran its PCR with 60 Vbeta and 13 Jbeta primers. The assay was immunoSEQ multiplex PCR, and TCRdb's table has in-frame clones only and misses some. The sample includes over 95,000 clones, about 80% seen only once; the top ten take roughly 2.6%. The sequencing input was PBMCs. This TCR derives from a female donor in good health and CMV-seronegative. The V call is TRBV5-1, the J call TRBJ2-3, with TRBD2 matching 11 bases. The CDR3 protein is CASSPAGLAGTDTQYF. CDR3 coding DNA: TGCGCCAGCAGCCCAGCTGGACTAGCGGGTACGGATACGCAGTATTTT.